A selection of T cell receptor beta chains follows, all from one sample in a study of yellow fever vaccine responses in identical twins. TCRdb processed the RT-PCR reads anew with MiXCR; each CDR3 protein has one entry. This table holds about 23,000 distinct CDR3 sequences, over 70% found once. This sample comprised T cells from blood (PBMCs), unsorted or a sorted subset (not recorded which), obtained before or after yellow fever vaccination (not recorded which). The origin of the receptors is a woman between 18 and 29 years old who received the yellow fever vaccine. Both conserved end residues are part of each CDR3. The D gene is left open where the match is weak. Part of the rows lack a size; the others show once, few, many or a class for expanded clones.

abundance: -
v_gene: TRBV13
d_gene: TRBD2
j_gene: TRBJ2-7
CDR3nt: TGTGCCAGCAGCTTAGACTCCGGGACTATCTACGAGCAGTACTTC
CDR3aa: CASSLDSGTIYEQYF

abundance: -
v_gene: TRBV12-3/TRBV12-4
d_gene: -
j_gene: TRBJ1-1
CDR3nt: TGTGCCAGCACCCCGGAGGGGGATTTGACTGAAGCTTTCTTT
CDR3aa: CASTPEGDLTEAFF

abundance: -
v_gene: TRBV9
d_gene: TRBD2
j_gene: TRBJ2-1
CDR3nt: TGTGCCAGCAGCTCGGGACTAGCGGGAAGGAATGAGCAGTTCTTC
CDR3aa: CASSSGLAGRNEQFF

abundance: -
v_gene: TRBV14
d_gene: TRBD2
j_gene: TRBJ2-1
CDR3nt: TGTGCCAGCAGCCAAGCTTGGACTAGCGGGAGGGGCTCCTACAATGAGCAGTTCTTC
CDR3aa: CASSQAWTSGRGSYNEQFF

abundance: few
v_gene: TRBV5-1
d_gene: TRBD1
j_gene: TRBJ2-5
CDR3nt: TGCGCCAGCAGCCCGGGACAGCCCCAAGAGACCCAGTACTTC
CDR3aa: CASSPGQPQETQYF

abundance: -
v_gene: TRBV11-3
d_gene: TRBD2
j_gene: TRBJ2-1
CDR3nt: TGTGCCAGCAGCAAAAGCGGGGGGACGACCTACAATGAGCAGTTCTTC
CDR3aa: CASSKSGGTTYNEQFF

abundance: -
v_gene: TRBV20-1
d_gene: -
j_gene: TRBJ2-5
CDR3nt: TGCAGTGCTAGAGATTATCTGGAGTTAGGAGAGACCCAGTACTTC
CDR3aa: CSARDYLELGETQYF

abundance: -
v_gene: TRBV12-3/TRBV12-4
d_gene: -
j_gene: TRBJ2-1
CDR3nt: TGTGCCAGCAGGAAAGCTTTCAATGAGCAGTTCTTC
CDR3aa: CASRKAFNEQFF

abundance: -
v_gene: TRBV5-1
d_gene: -
j_gene: TRBJ2-1
CDR3nt: TGCGCCAGCAGCTTGAATGGGGCCAATGAGCAGTTCTTC
CDR3aa: CASSLNGANEQFF

abundance: -
v_gene: TRBV20-1
d_gene: TRBD1
j_gene: TRBJ1-3
CDR3nt: TGCAGTGCTTCTGGTCCGGGACAGGGCGGAAACACCATATATTTT
CDR3aa: CSASGPGQGGNTIYF

abundance: -
v_gene: TRBV7-8
d_gene: -
j_gene: TRBJ2-7
CDR3nt: TGTGCCAGCAGCTTCGACGGTTCCTACGAGCAGTACTTC
CDR3aa: CASSFDGSYEQYF

abundance: -
v_gene: TRBV5-6
d_gene: -
j_gene: TRBJ2-2
CDR3nt: TGTGCCAGCAGCTTGTCCCCTCACGGGGAGCTGTTTTTT
CDR3aa: CASSLSPHGELFF

abundance: -
v_gene: TRBV11-3
d_gene: -
j_gene: TRBJ2-1
CDR3nt: TGTGCCAGCAGCTCCCAACCGAAAGGCGGGAATCGGGACAATGAGCAGTTCTTC
CDR3aa: CASSSQPKGGNRDNEQFF

abundance: -
v_gene: TRBV18
d_gene: -
j_gene: TRBJ1-1
CDR3nt: TGTGCCAGCTCACCGTCATTCAGTGGATCGAACACTGAAGCTTTCTTT
CDR3aa: CASSPSFSGSNTEAFF

abundance: -
v_gene: TRBV18
d_gene: -
j_gene: TRBJ1-6
CDR3nt: TGTGCCAGCTCCCAGGGGAATTCACCCCTCCACTTT
CDR3aa: CASSQGNSPLHF